This is a list of T cell receptor beta chains from one sample in a study of T-cell memory formation after mild COVID-19. TCRdb fed the 5' RACE reads into MiXCR, producing one record per CDR3 protein. The sample lists a few hundred thousand distinct CDR3 sequences; about 20% were seen once. The sample comprised PBMCs or a T cell subset sorted from them (not recorded which). The receptor source for this set is an adult woman who had mild COVID-19 (a few samples of this study predate the infection). Cell type and time point are not known. Both conserved end residues are part of each CDR3. Each record gives: D gene, J gene, clone size, V gene, CDR3 DNA, CDR3 protein. D genes are given only for firm matches. Where a row states a size, it is once, few, many or the class of an expanded clone; other rows omit it.

D gene: .; J gene: TRBJ2-1; clone size: few; V gene: TRBV9; CDR3 DNA: TGTGCCAGCAGCGGTTCCACAAGGGCCTACCCCTACAATGAGCAGTTCTTC; CDR3 protein: CASSGSTRAYPYNEQFF
D gene: .; J gene: TRBJ1-2; clone size: .; V gene: TRBV3-1; CDR3 DNA: TGTGCCAGCAGCCAAGGGAGAGGGGGCTATGGCTACACCTTC; CDR3 protein: CASSQGRGGYGYTF
D gene: .; J gene: TRBJ1-2; clone size: few; V gene: TRBV6-5; CDR3 DNA: TGTGCCAGCAGTTACTCCACTGGGGACGGAGCTAACTATGGCTACACCTTC; CDR3 protein: CASSYSTGDGANYGYTF
D gene: TRBD1; J gene: TRBJ1-3; clone size: .; V gene: TRBV7-8; CDR3 DNA: TGTGCCAGCAGCTTTGAACAGGGGTCTGGAAACACCATATATTTT; CDR3 protein: CASSFEQGSGNTIYF
D gene: .; J gene: TRBJ2-7; clone size: .; V gene: TRBV6-1; CDR3 DNA: TGTGCCAGCAGCCTGGGGTATCCTTCCTACGAGCAGTACTTC; CDR3 protein: CASSLGYPSYEQYF
D gene: TRBD2; J gene: TRBJ2-5; clone size: .; V gene: TRBV7-6; CDR3 DNA: TGTGCCAGCAGCCCCCAACCCGGGACTAGGGTAAAAGAGACCCAGTACTTC; CDR3 protein: CASSPQPGTRVKETQYF
D gene: .; J gene: TRBJ1-1; clone size: .; V gene: TRBV7-9; CDR3 DNA: TGTGCCAGCAACCAACAGGTGTGGGACACTGAAGCTTTCTTT; CDR3 protein: CASNQQVWDTEAFF
D gene: .; J gene: TRBJ2-3; clone size: few; V gene: TRBV6-4; CDR3 DNA: TGTGCCAGCAGTGACGGCCAGGGACTCACAGATACGCAGTATTTT; CDR3 protein: CASSDGQGLTDTQYF
D gene: TRBD2; J gene: TRBJ2-5; clone size: many; V gene: TRBV7-9; CDR3 DNA: TGTGCCAGCAGCTTAGCGACTAGCGGGAAGGAGACCCAGTACTTC; CDR3 protein: CASSLATSGKETQYF
D gene: .; J gene: TRBJ2-2; clone size: .; V gene: TRBV24-1; CDR3 DNA: TGTGCCACCAGTGATTTGCGGACCGGGGAGCTGTTTTTT; CDR3 protein: CATSDLRTGELFF
D gene: .; J gene: TRBJ2-7; clone size: .; V gene: TRBV6-5; CDR3 DNA: TGTGCCAGCAGTTACTTCTCTGGTGGCAGAGCCCACTACGAGCAGTACTTC; CDR3 protein: CASSYFSGGRAHYEQYF
D gene: .; J gene: TRBJ2-1; clone size: few; V gene: TRBV21-1; CDR3 DNA: TGTGCCAGCAGCAACGTAGACCGGGACAAGGAAGCCAATGAGCAGTTCTTC; CDR3 protein: CASSNVDRDKEANEQFF
D gene: .; J gene: TRBJ2-7; clone size: few; V gene: TRBV4-1; CDR3 DNA: TGCGCCAGCAGCCAAGGTCCCTCCTACGAGCAGTACTTC; CDR3 protein: CASSQGPSYEQYF
D gene: .; J gene: TRBJ1-1; clone size: .; V gene: TRBV9; CDR3 DNA: TGTGCCAGCAGCGTACTTCCGGGGGGCGGTGAAGCTTTCTTT; CDR3 protein: CASSVLPGGGEAFF
D gene: TRBD2; J gene: TRBJ2-3; clone size: many; V gene: TRBV5-1; CDR3 DNA: TGCGCCAGCAGCTTGGTTCAACGCGGACTAGCGGGGGACACAGATACGCAGTATTTT; CDR3 protein: CASSLVQRGLAGDTDTQYF
D gene: TRBD2; J gene: TRBJ2-2; clone size: few; V gene: TRBV5-1; CDR3 DNA: TGCGCCAGCAGGTCGGGAGGGCCCGGGGAGCTGTTTTTT; CDR3 protein: CASRSGGPGELFF
D gene: TRBD2; J gene: TRBJ2-7; clone size: .; V gene: TRBV2; CDR3 DNA: TGTGCCAGCAGCCGGGAGGGACTAGCGGGGTCCGAGCAGTACTTC; CDR3 protein: CASSREGLAGSEQYF
D gene: .; J gene: TRBJ2-5; clone size: many; V gene: TRBV5-4; CDR3 DNA: TGTGCCAGCAGCTTGGCCGGAGGCAGCCAAGAGACCCAGTACTTC; CDR3 protein: CASSLAGGSQETQYF
D gene: .; J gene: TRBJ2-3; clone size: few; V gene: TRBV19; CDR3 DNA: TGTGCCAGTAGTCACCTTGGGGCAGGGAGCACAGATACGCAGTATTTT; CDR3 protein: CASSHLGAGSTDTQYF
D gene: TRBD2; J gene: TRBJ2-5; clone size: .; V gene: TRBV7-9; CDR3 DNA: TGTGCCAGCAGCTTAGCCTGGACTAGCGGGAGTGTGACCCAGTACTTC; CDR3 protein: CASSLAWTSGSVTQYF
D gene: .; J gene: TRBJ1-2; clone size: .; V gene: TRBV15; CDR3 DNA: TGTGCCACCAGGGCCAGGGGAACCTATGGCTACACCTTC; CDR3 protein: CATRARGTYGYTF
D gene: .; J gene: TRBJ2-1; clone size: .; V gene: TRBV9; CDR3 DNA: TGTGCCAGCAGCGCGGACGCGGAGGTCACTGAGCAGTTCTTC; CDR3 protein: CASSADAEVTEQFF
D gene: .; J gene: TRBJ2-1; clone size: .; V gene: TRBV25-1; CDR3 DNA: TGTGCCAGCGAATTTAACAGGGCCTCCTACAATGAGCAGTTCTTC; CDR3 protein: CASEFNRASYNEQFF
D gene: .; J gene: TRBJ2-1; clone size: .; V gene: TRBV3-1; CDR3 DNA: TGTGCCAGCAGTCAGGACCCACTCTCCTACAATGAGCAGTTCTTC; CDR3 protein: CASSQDPLSYNEQFF
D gene: .; J gene: TRBJ2-1; clone size: few; V gene: TRBV7-2; CDR3 DNA: TGTGCCAGCAGCTTAGTATGGCGGAATGAGCAGTTCTTC; CDR3 protein: CASSLVWRNEQFF
D gene: .; J gene: TRBJ1-6; clone size: few; V gene: TRBV6-5; CDR3 DNA: TGTGCCAGCAGGCCCGGCCGGAGGGGTAATTCACCCCTCCACTTT; CDR3 protein: CASRPGRRGNSPLHF
D gene: .; J gene: TRBJ2-3; clone size: .; V gene: TRBV27; CDR3 DNA: TGTGCCAGCAGTTTATCGAAGGGTCGTAGCACAGATACGCAGTATTTT; CDR3 protein: CASSLSKGRSTDTQYF
D gene: TRBD1; J gene: TRBJ1-2; clone size: .; V gene: TRBV12-3/TRBV12-4; CDR3 DNA: TGTGCCAGCAGCTACAGGGGTGGCTACACCTTC; CDR3 protein: CASSYRGGYTF
D gene: TRBD2; J gene: TRBJ2-7; clone size: .; V gene: TRBV5-4; CDR3 DNA: TGTGCCAGCAGCCCCGGGACTAGCGGGGGGTTCGAGTTGGAGCAGTACTTC; CDR3 protein: CASSPGTSGGFELEQYF
D gene: TRBD1; J gene: TRBJ2-2; clone size: few; V gene: TRBV12-3/TRBV12-4; CDR3 DNA: TGTGCCAGCAGTAAAGGACAGGCGAACACCGGGGAGCTGTTTTTT; CDR3 protein: CASSKGQANTGELFF
D gene: .; J gene: TRBJ1-1; clone size: few; V gene: TRBV5-5; CDR3 DNA: TGTGCCAGCAGCTTGTTCGGCAGGAACACTGAAGCTTTCTTT; CDR3 protein: CASSLFGRNTEAFF
D gene: .; J gene: TRBJ2-5; clone size: .; V gene: TRBV30; CDR3 DNA: TGTGCCTGGAGCATGGGGACAAAAGAGACCCAGTACTTC; CDR3 protein: CAWSMGTKETQYF
D gene: TRBD2; J gene: TRBJ2-7; clone size: few; V gene: TRBV7-9; CDR3 DNA: TGTGCCAGCAGCCGAGGGACTAACTACGAGCAGTACTTC; CDR3 protein: CASSRGTNYEQYF
D gene: TRBD2; J gene: TRBJ2-3; clone size: few; V gene: TRBV5-1; CDR3 DNA: TGCGCCAGCAGCCCGCGACCTATAGCGGGGGAGGGCACAGATACGCAGTATTTT; CDR3 protein: CASSPRPIAGEGTDTQYF
D gene: TRBD2; J gene: TRBJ2-1; clone size: few; V gene: TRBV29-1; CDR3 DNA: TGCAGCGTTGATGGACTAGCGGGTCGGTTCTTC; CDR3 protein: CSVDGLAGRFF
D gene: .; J gene: TRBJ1-2; clone size: .; V gene: TRBV7-2; CDR3 DNA: TGTGCCAGCAGCCCCGTGGGGGGGTCCTATGGCTACACCTTC; CDR3 protein: CASSPVGGSYGYTF
D gene: TRBD1; J gene: TRBJ2-3; clone size: .; V gene: TRBV7-9; CDR3 DNA: TGTGCCAGCAGCTTGGGACAGATACTGACAGATACGCAGTATTTT; CDR3 protein: CASSLGQILTDTQYF
D gene: .; J gene: TRBJ2-3; clone size: few; V gene: TRBV24-1; CDR3 DNA: TGTGCCACCGGGGTCCCGGGACACCTCACAGATACGCAGTATTTT; CDR3 protein: CATGVPGHLTDTQYF
D gene: .; J gene: TRBJ2-5; clone size: few; V gene: TRBV3-1; CDR3 DNA: TGTGCCAGCAGCCAAGGTGCTCCAACCCGGGAGACCCAGTACTTC; CDR3 protein: CASSQGAPTRETQYF
D gene: TRBD1; J gene: TRBJ1-2; clone size: .; V gene: TRBV6-6; CDR3 DNA: TGTGCCAGCAGCCCGGCCGGGACAGGGGGCTACTATGGCTACACCTTC; CDR3 protein: CASSPAGTGGYYGYTF
D gene: .; J gene: TRBJ2-7; clone size: few; V gene: TRBV6-2/TRBV6-3; CDR3 DNA: TGTGCCAGCAGCACTATAATCGGGACATCCTACGAGCAGTACTTC; CDR3 protein: CASSTIIGTSYEQYF
D gene: .; J gene: TRBJ2-3; clone size: few; V gene: TRBV14; CDR3 DNA: TGTGCCAGCAGCCAAGGAAATCCGGGAGCTAAGTATTTT; CDR3 protein: CASSQGNPGAKYF
D gene: TRBD2; J gene: TRBJ2-1; clone size: few; V gene: TRBV29-1; CDR3 DNA: TGCAGCGTTACTAGCGGCTACAACAATGAGCAGTTCTTC; CDR3 protein: CSVTSGYNNEQFF
D gene: .; J gene: TRBJ2-1; clone size: few; V gene: TRBV2; CDR3 DNA: TGTGCCAGCAGTGAAGTTGACTACAATGAGCAGTTCTTC; CDR3 protein: CASSEVDYNEQFF
D gene: .; J gene: TRBJ1-1; clone size: .; V gene: TRBV7-9; CDR3 DNA: TGTGCCAGCAGGTTGGGCTACACTGAAGCTTTCTTT; CDR3 protein: CASRLGYTEAFF
D gene: .; J gene: TRBJ2-7; clone size: .; V gene: TRBV7-9; CDR3 DNA: TGTGCCAGCAGCAAGCCCCTTTTGGAGCAGTACTTC; CDR3 protein: CASSKPLLEQYF
D gene: .; J gene: TRBJ1-1; clone size: .; V gene: TRBV7-7; CDR3 DNA: TGTGCCAGCAGCTTAGGATGGGGCGCTGAAGCTTTCTTT; CDR3 protein: CASSLGWGAEAFF
D gene: TRBD1; J gene: TRBJ2-3; clone size: .; V gene: TRBV24-1; CDR3 DNA: TGTGCCACCAGTGGCTGGGGACAGGGCTACACAGATACGCAGTATTTT; CDR3 protein: CATSGWGQGYTDTQYF
D gene: .; J gene: TRBJ2-3; clone size: .; V gene: TRBV25-1; CDR3 DNA: TGTGCCAGCAGTGACCTTTTGCTCGCAGATACGCAGTATTTT; CDR3 protein: CASSDLLLADTQYF
D gene: .; J gene: TRBJ1-2; clone size: .; V gene: TRBV3-1; CDR3 DNA: TGTGCCAGCAGCGGGCGAGGCGACGGCTACACCTTC; CDR3 protein: CASSGRGDGYTF
D gene: .; J gene: TRBJ1-4; clone size: .; V gene: TRBV12-3/TRBV12-4; CDR3 DNA: TGTGCCAGCAGCCCGGCAGGGTTTAATGAAAAACTGTTTTTT; CDR3 protein: CASSPAGFNEKLFF
D gene: .; J gene: TRBJ1-5; clone size: .; V gene: TRBV5-6; CDR3 DNA: TGTGCCAGCAGTTTGGGGAGTAACCCTCAGCCCCAGCATTTT; CDR3 protein: CASSLGSNPQPQHF
D gene: .; J gene: TRBJ2-2; clone size: many; V gene: TRBV19; CDR3 DNA: TGTGCCAGTAGTATCCCCTGGGCCGGGGAGCTGTTTTTT; CDR3 protein: CASSIPWAGELFF